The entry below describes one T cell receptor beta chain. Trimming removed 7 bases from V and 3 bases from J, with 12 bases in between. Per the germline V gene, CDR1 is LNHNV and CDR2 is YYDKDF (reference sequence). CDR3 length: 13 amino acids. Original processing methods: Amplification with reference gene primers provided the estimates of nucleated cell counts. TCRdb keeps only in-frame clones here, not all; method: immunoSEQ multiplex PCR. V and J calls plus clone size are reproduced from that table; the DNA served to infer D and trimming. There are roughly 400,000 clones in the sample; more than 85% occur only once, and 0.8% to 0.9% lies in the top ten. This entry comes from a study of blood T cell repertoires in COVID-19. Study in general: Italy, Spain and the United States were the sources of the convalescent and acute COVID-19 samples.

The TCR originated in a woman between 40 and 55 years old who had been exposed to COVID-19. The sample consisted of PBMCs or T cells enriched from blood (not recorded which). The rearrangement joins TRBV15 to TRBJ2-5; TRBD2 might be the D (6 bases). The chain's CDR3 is CATTKPSEETQYF. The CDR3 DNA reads TGTGCCACCACCAAGCCTAGCGAAGAGACCCAGTACTTC.